This entry features one TCR beta chain sequence. Its recognized antigen is unknown. No base qualities exist here, and no much larger clone lies one base off it. V is trimmed back by 4 bases and J by 6 bases, and the junction contains 2 bases that no gene match accounts for. Reading the germline V gene gives CDR1 SGHNT and CDR2 YENEEA. From the cysteine through the phenylalanine, the CDR3 covers 15 amino acids. The retained sequence is limited to the CDR3, 45 bases, with the frame set at the first base. The trial excluded patients who had a history of autoimmune disease or who were on systemic immunosuppression. Peripheral blood for TCR sequencing was drawn from every dose cohort at baseline, at cycle 4 day 1 and at cycle 7 day 1. Samples came from an open-label, multicenter, first-in-human phase I dose-escalation trial of ivuxolimab. The trial enrolled adults with locally advanced or metastatic head and neck squamous cell, hepatocellular, melanoma or renal cell carcinoma. Before TCR sequencing, CD4+ and CD8+ T cells were separately sorted from peripheral blood.

Genomic DNA was isolated from the sorted cells so that the TCRbeta CDR3 region could be sequenced. The immunoSEQ Assay was used to sequence the TCRbeta CDR3 regions. TCRdb carries this immuneACCESS record with in-frame sequences only. Its versions omit some clonotypes, under half of them owing to an unresolved V gene in the studies checked, with the rest unexplained. The sample includes some 100,000 clones, with around 89% observed a single time. 0.15% to 0.2% of the sample comes from the top ten. The data derive from a study of OX40 agonist ivuxolimab in advanced cancers. The study in broad terms: The costimulatory receptor OX40 (CD134) was targeted by ivuxolimab, a fully human IgG2 agonistic monoclonal antibody. Prior anti-PD-1, anti-PD-L1 or anti-CTLA-4 therapy was permitted, and approximately 40% of dose-escalation patients had received checkpoint inhibitors. Intravenous ivuxolimab was administered to patients every 2 weeks at six dose levels: 0.01, 0.1, 0.3, 1.5, 3 and 10 mg/kg. The purpose of peripheral TCRbeta sequencing was to test whether ivuxolimab changed TCR sequence diversity and led to clonal T-cell expansion. Three dose-escalation patients achieved partial responses, one with hepatocellular carcinoma and two with cutaneous melanoma. The paper describes the monotherapy dose-escalation part (N = 52 patients) of the phase I trial of ivuxolimab. A male proportion of around 81% and a mean age of approximately 61 years, ranging from roughly 23 to 85, were recorded for the dose-escalation cohort. Of the roughly 50 dose-escalation patients, hepatocellular carcinoma was present in some 19, melanoma in around 15, renal cell carcinoma in 9 and head and neck cancer in 9. General conclusions and limits of the study: Low levels of normalized T-cell clonal expansion were also seen in some patients who did not respond. On average, CD8+ T cells showed more expanded clones than CD4+ T cells after ivuxolimab. The antigen specificity of the peripheral T cells that underwent clonal expansion was not determined. Clonal expansion of both CD4+ and CD8+ blood T cells was observed from baseline to week 6 at doses 0.1 to 3.0 mg/kg. Partial responders in the 0.1-3.0 mg/kg groups had among the lowest normalized peripheral clonal expansion, especially among CD8+ T cells.

The chain is assembled from TRBV11-3 and TRBJ2-2, and 13 bases in between align with TRBD2. Sequencing was performed on CD4+ or CD8+ T cells sorted from blood, taken in a trial of the OX40 agonist ivuxolimab. The clonotype comes from an adult with an advanced solid tumor such as melanoma, head and neck, liver or kidney cancer. In nucleotide form, the sequence is TGTGCCAGCAGCTCCGGGACTAGCGGGGCCGGGGAGCTGTTTTTT. It encodes CASSSGTSGAGELFF.